Listed below are T cell receptor beta chains from one sample, sequenced in a study of cytomegalovirus exposure and HLA in healthy donors. Using immunoSEQ multiplex PCR, the repertoire was profiled, and TCRdb retains in-frame clones only, with some absent. The sample comprises some 140,000 clones, around 79% of which are singletons, and approximately 8% rests with the top ten. The sequenced sample consisted of PBMCs. Source of these receptors: a man between 25 and 39 years old in good health and CMV-seropositive. CDR3s include the opening cysteine and the closing phenylalanine or tryptophan. A D gene is named only where the DNA matches it firmly. Only some rows state a clone size, as once, few, many or a class for expanded clones.

V: TRBV7-8; D: -; size: few; J: TRBJ1-6; DNA: TGTGCCAGCAGCTTAGCGCTGGGGGGATCTGGTTCACCCCTCCACTTT; CDR3: CASSLALGGSGSPLHF
V: TRBV5-6; D: -; size: -; J: TRBJ2-7; DNA: TGTGCCAGCAGCCACCTCTTGGCCCAGAAAGACGAGCAGTACTTC; CDR3: CASSHLLAQKDEQYF
V: TRBV19; D: TRBD1; size: -; J: TRBJ2-5; DNA: TGTGCCAGTAGTATAGGGGACAGGGACCAAGAGACCCAGTACTTC; CDR3: CASSIGDRDQETQYF
V: TRBV6-5; D: TRBD1; size: -; J: TRBJ2-7; DNA: TGTGCCAGCAGACCCGGGACAGCTGTACGAGAGCAGTACTTC; CDR3: CASRPGTAVREQYF
V: TRBV2; D: -; size: -; J: TRBJ2-7; DNA: TGTGCCAGCAGTGAAGCGCTTCACGGGTACGAGCAGTACTTC; CDR3: CASSEALHGYEQYF
V: TRBV14; D: -; size: -; J: TRBJ1-4; DNA: TGTGCCAGCAGTCAAATTACTGCCGAGCCGGGTGAAAAACTGTTTTTT; CDR3: CASSQITAEPGEKLFF
V: TRBV9; D: -; size: -; J: TRBJ2-1; DNA: TGTGCCAGCAGCCTTCTGGAGGCTAACTACAATGAGCAGTTCTTC; CDR3: CASSLLEANYNEQFF
V: TRBV18; D: -; size: -; J: TRBJ1-1; DNA: TGTGCCAGCTCACCATCAGGGGCCAACACTGAAGCTTTCTTT; CDR3: CASSPSGANTEAFF
V: TRBV5-1; D: TRBD1; size: -; J: TRBJ2-7; DNA: TGCGCCAGCAGCTTGACCGGGACAGTCTCCTACGAGCAGTACTTC; CDR3: CASSLTGTVSYEQYF
V: TRBV30; D: -; size: once; J: TRBJ1-1; DNA: TGTGCCTGGAGTCCCTACGACGAGGGAGCTTTCTTT; CDR3: CAWSPYDEGAFF
V: TRBV6-1; D: -; size: -; J: TRBJ2-2; DNA: TGTGCCAGCAGGTCTCAGGGGGGCACCGGGGAGCTGTTTTTT; CDR3: CASRSQGGTGELFF